The subject of this entry is one T cell receptor beta chain. This entry comes from a study of blood T cells in healthy people across ages. PCR was performed a second time for roughly 6 to 12 cycles using a sample-barcoded 5' primer and a J-beta primer mix. Each CDR3 protein is one row after TCRdb ran MiXCR on the 5' RACE reads. The data contain roughly 800,000 distinct CDR3 sequences, roughly 40% of them singletons. Trimming removed 6 bases from V and 4 bases from J, with 19 bases in between. The germline V gene has CDR1 MGHRA and CDR2 YSYEKL. CDR3 length: 16 amino acids. The study recruited healthy Caucasian donors from Russia who were aged about 6 to 95.

Sequencing was performed on blood. The chain has TRBV4-1 and TRBJ1-5; weak D call: TRBD1 (6 bases). The TCR was taken from a man younger than 35 in good health. The CDR3 reads CASSNSPTGGNQPQHF. CDR3 DNA: TGCGCCAGCAGTAACAGTCCGACAGGAGGGAATCAGCCCCAGCATTTT.